Listed here are 4 T cell receptor beta chains from one sample, sequenced in a study of cytomegalovirus exposure and HLA in healthy donors. The PCR was carried out with 60 Vbeta primers and 13 Jbeta primers. TCRdb's table, derived via immunoSEQ multiplex PCR, lists solely in-frame clones and lacks some. The data contain 130,000 to 150,000 clones, around 80% of them singletons. The sample comprised PBMCs. These receptors originate from a man in his thirties or forties in good health and CMV-seronegative.

This rearrangement joins TRBV6-1 to TRBJ2-7; no definite D call. This CDR3 contains 13 residues. Germline lookup yields CDR1 MNHNS and CDR2 SASEGT. V gave up 2 bases and J gave up 1 base, with 6 bases separating them. The DNA of the CDR3 is TGTGCCAGCAGTGAAATTAGTTCCTACGAGCAGTACTTC. Protein sequence: CASSEISSYEQYF.

This clone was recorded a few times. The chain couples TRBV5-1 to TRBJ2-7, with 7 bases lining up with TRBD1. The V segment lost 3 bases and the J segment 3 bases; nucleotides outside the gene matches: 6. The CDR3 has 14 residues. Per the germline V gene, CDR1 is SGHRS and CDR2 is YFSETQ. Here the CDR3 reads CASSSPGQNYEQYF. The CDR3, as DNA: TGCGCCAGCAGCTCTCCGGGACAGAACTACGAGCAGTACTTC.

This chain connects TRBV5-1 to TRBJ1-3, with 8 bases lining up with TRBD1. There are 15 residues in the CDR3. The germline gives CDR1 SGHRS, CDR2 YFSETQ. Trimming removed 1 base from V and 3 bases from J; junction bases left unmatched: 3. CDR3 nucleotide sequence: TGCGCCAGCAGCTTGCTCGGGACAGGTGGAAACACCATATATTTT. Translated, it gives CASSLLGTGGNTIYF.

As to this clone: One junction end disagrees with the germline gene, perhaps due to a read error. The chain uses TRBV7-7 and TRBJ2-1, with 7 bases matching TRBD1. CDR1 and CDR2 (germline): SSHAT, FNYEAQ (reference sequence). The CDR3 is 15 residues long. CDR3 DNA sequence: TGTGCTAGCAGCCCGGACAGAGGGGGCCTCAATGAGCAGTTCTTC. Protein sequence: CASSPDRGGLNEQFF.